Detailed here is one T cell receptor (beta chain). Its specificity is not known. Germline assignment: CDR1 SGHKS and CDR2 YYEKEE (reference sequence). The CDR3 length is 16 residues. Trimming left V 0 bases short and J 4 bases short, with 14 bases between. This sample stems from a study of shared clonotypes between healthy human individuals. Regarding the study as a whole: Naive CD4 clonotype sharing across a few donors was around 5%.

Sequencing was performed with immunoSEQ multiplex PCR; in TCRdb, only in-frame clones are kept and a portion is missing. The sample has 230,000 or so clones, 50% to 80% seen once. Material: memory CD4+ T cells sorted from blood. The subset: CD45RA-negative fraction. This receptor was identified in a man aged 25 to 40 in good health. The chain is built from TRBV5-5 and TRBJ2-1; TRBD2 might be the D (6 bases). CDR3 DNA sequence: TGTGCCAGCAGCTTGGTGGTGATAGCGGCTTACAATGAGCAGTTCTTC. As protein: CASSLVVIAAYNEQFF.